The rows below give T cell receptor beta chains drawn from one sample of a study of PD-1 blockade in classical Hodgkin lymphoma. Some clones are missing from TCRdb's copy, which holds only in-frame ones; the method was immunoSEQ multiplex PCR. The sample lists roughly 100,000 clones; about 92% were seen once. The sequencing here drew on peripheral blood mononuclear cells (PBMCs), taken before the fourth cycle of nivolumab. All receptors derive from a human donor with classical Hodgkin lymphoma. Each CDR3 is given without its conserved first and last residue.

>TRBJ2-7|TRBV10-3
AISDSSGRSYEQY
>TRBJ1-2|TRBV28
ASSLNVGINYGYT
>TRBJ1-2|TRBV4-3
ASSQVVSGVGYGYT
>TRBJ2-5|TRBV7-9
ASSLVEGLEGETQY
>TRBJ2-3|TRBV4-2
ASSQDPSLAGTTSTDTQY
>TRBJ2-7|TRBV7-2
ASSLEVARGREQY
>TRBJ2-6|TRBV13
ASSPGTSGSSGANVLT
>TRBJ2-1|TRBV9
ASSATTSGRYNEQF
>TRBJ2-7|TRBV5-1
ASRPSGKPGNEQY
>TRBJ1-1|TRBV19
ASSKGITEAF
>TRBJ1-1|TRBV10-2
ASSDRDGTMNTEAF
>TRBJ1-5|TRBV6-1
ASIPPVHGPQH
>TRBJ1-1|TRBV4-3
ASSQDLYTGGNTEAF
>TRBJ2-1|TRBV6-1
ASSEEEGQGHNEQF
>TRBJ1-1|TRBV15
ATSRDSSNTEAF
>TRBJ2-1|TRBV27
ASSFGLYNEQF
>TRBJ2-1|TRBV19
ASSILRTGGRNEQF
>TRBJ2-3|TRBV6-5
ASSSGHGDTQY
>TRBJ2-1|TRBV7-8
ASSSRVVAGVGHEQF
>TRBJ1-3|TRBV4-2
ASSQLPKGGSGNTIY
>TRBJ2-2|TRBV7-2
ASSLFPLNTGELF
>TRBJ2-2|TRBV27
ASSSYIGELF
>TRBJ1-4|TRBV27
ASKFAGQGASTEKLF
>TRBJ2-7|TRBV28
ASSLSRTGLYEQY
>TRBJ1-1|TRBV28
ASSFLDRRNTEAF
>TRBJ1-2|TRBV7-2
ASSLDRQNYGYT
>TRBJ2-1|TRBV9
ASSVYRGIGNEQF
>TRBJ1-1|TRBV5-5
ASSLGPTQGAF
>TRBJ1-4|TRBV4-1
ASSQGHGRVNEKLF
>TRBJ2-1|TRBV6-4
ASSGLAGVDEQF
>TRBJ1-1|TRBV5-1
ASSLLGQGSSEAF
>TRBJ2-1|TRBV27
ASGGGGSYNEQF
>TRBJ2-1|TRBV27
ASSSTSGGYNEQF
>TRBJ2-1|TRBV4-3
ASSQGNNRNEQF
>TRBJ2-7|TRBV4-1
ASSQGRRNSYEQY
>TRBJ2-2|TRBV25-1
ASSPAGGARNTGELF
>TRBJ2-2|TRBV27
ASSLGTRAGELF
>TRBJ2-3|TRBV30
AWSVGVAVSTDTQY
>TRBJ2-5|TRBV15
ATSRDQQSQETQY
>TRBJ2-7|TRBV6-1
ASSLRQGVSYEQY